This T cell receptor beta chain was identified in a study of blood T cell repertoires in COVID-19. About the study: PBMCs, B-cell-depleted T cells, or T cells were the source of the cDNA or gDNA that made up the material.

Study processing details: Using reference gene primer amplification, nucleated cell counts were estimated. Measured with immunoSEQ multiplex PCR; TCRdb has only the in-frame clones, and not every one. V and J calls and clone size are as listed in that table; D and trimming were resolved from the DNA. The sample shows some 250,000 clones, 75% to 90% of them seen only once. Living in under 30 US areas, the participants were between roughly 18 and 89 years of age. This CDR3 is 15 amino acids long. Trimming pared 2 bases from V and 4 bases from J, leaving 13 bases between. The germline CDR1 and CDR2 sequences are MRHNA and SNTAGT.

Sequencing was performed on PBMCs or T cells enriched from blood (not recorded which). The clonotype was recovered from a middle-aged man who had recovered from COVID-19. The chain carries TRBV6-4 and TRBJ2-3, with D tentatively TRBD2 (7 bases). The DNA of the CDR3 is TGTGCCAGCAGTGACGGGGGGGCTCTCCCAGATACGCAGTATTTT. Its protein product is CASSDGGALPDTQYF.